The sequence of this T cell receptor (beta chain) was determined in a study of response to subunit inactivated influenza vaccine. This CDR3 comprises 18 residues. Germline CDR1 is MNHEY and CDR2 is SVGAGI. J gave up 0 bases and V 2 bases, and 10 bases lay outside the gene matches. TCRdb independently ran MiXCR on the RT-PCR reads; one entry per CDR3 protein. The data contain some 200,000 distinct CDR3 sequences, about an eighth of them singletons. This sample also belongs to another study, concerning T cells expressing NK-cell markers. That work states: Researchers built TCR beta cDNA using 5'RACE template switching with UMIs.

The starting material was CD8+ T cells sorted from PBMCs, obtained approximately 12 days after vaccination. The receptor was isolated from a man aged 50-59 years who received an inactivated influenza vaccine. The V gene is TRBV6-5, the J gene TRBJ2-3; 8 bases agree with TRBD1. This chain's CDR3 is CASSYRPTDRASTDTQYF. CDR3 coding DNA: TGTGCCAGCAGTTACCGTCCGACGGACAGGGCAAGCACAGATACGCAGTATTTT.